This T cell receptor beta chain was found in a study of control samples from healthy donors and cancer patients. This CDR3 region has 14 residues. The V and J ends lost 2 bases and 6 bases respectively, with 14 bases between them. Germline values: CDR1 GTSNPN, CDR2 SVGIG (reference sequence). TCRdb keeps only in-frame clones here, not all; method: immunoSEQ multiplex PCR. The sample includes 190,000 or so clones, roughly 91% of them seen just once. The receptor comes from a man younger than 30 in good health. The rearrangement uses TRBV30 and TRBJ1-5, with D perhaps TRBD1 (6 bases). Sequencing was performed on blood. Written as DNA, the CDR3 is TGTGCCTGGAGTATCACAGGGCGTAGTCAGCCCCAGCATTTT. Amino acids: CAWSITGRSQPQHF.